This T cell receptor beta chain appears in the sequencing data of a study of CD8 T cells in ankylosing spondylitis. Of note for this clonotype: The antigen remains unidentified.

Study-wide results and limits: Certain motif variants had earlier appeared in reactive arthritis synovial fluid and blood. Characteristic, it appeared, of ankylosing spondylitis blood was a TCR beta motif of roughly eight highly homologous variants. From matched ankylosing spondylitis synovial fluid, disease-linked clones were reportedly recovered at significantly enriched levels.

The CDR3 runs 15 residues. Germline V lookup: CDR1 SGHRS, CDR2 YFSETQ. With 4 bases clipped from V and 3 bases from J, the junction kept 8 bases outside the gene matches. Researchers built TCR beta libraries using quantitative 5'-RACE with molecular barcodes. TCRdb re-derived calls from the 5' RACE reads in MiXCR, one entry per CDR3 protein. This table has more than 650,000 distinct CDR3 sequences, approximately 12% appearing once. This chain links TRBV5-1 with TRBJ2-7, with TRBD1 identical over 9 bases. The sample was blood, either unsorted or a sorted T cell fraction (not recorded which). This TCR was recovered from a male donor with ankylosing spondylitis. The CDR3 sequence is CASSRAGTGFYEQYF. In DNA, the CDR3 is TGCGCCAGCAGCCGAGCCGGGACAGGGTTCTACGAGCAGTACTTC.